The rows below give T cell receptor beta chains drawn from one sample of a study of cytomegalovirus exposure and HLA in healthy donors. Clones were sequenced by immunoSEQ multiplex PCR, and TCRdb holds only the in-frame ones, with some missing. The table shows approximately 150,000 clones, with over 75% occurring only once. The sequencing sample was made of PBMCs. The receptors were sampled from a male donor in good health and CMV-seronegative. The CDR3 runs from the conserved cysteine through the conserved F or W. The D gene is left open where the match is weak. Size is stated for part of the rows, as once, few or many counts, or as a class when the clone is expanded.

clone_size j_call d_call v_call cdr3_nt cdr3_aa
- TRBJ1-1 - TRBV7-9 TGTGCCAGCAGCTTAGATCAGTGGAACACTGAAGCTTTCTTT CASSLDQWNTEAFF
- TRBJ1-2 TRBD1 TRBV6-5 TGTGCCAGCAGTTACCGGGACAGGGGTATACATGGCTACACCTTC CASSYRDRGIHGYTF
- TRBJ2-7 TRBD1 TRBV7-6 TGTGCCAGCAGCGTCGGGACAGTTTACGAGCAGTACTTC CASSVGTVYEQYF
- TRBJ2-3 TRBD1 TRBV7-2 TGTGCCAGCAGCCCCCGACAGGGGATGTCGCAGTATTTT CASSPRQGMSQYF
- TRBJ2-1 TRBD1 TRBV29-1 TGCAGCGCCCTGACAGGGCTCTCCTACAATGAGCAGTTCTTC CSALTGLSYNEQFF
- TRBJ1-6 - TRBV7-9 TGTGCCAGCAGCTCCCAAACCTGGGCCGGATCTATAGTTTCACCCCTCCACTTT CASSSQTWAGSIVSPLHF
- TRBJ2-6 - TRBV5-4 TGTGCCAGCAGCCCGGTCCTTCATTGGACAAGAACCTCTGGGGCCAACGTCCTGACTTTC CASSPVLHWTRTSGANVLTF
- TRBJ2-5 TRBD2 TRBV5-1 TGCGCCAGCAGCTTGGCCGCGGGAGGCCAAGAGACCCAGTACTTC CASSLAAGGQETQYF
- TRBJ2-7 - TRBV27 TGTGCCAGCAGTTTCGACCAGGGCCGCAACGAGCAGTACTTC CASSFDQGRNEQYF
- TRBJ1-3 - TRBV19 TGTGCCAGTAAACAGCTCTCTGGAAACACCATATATTTT CASKQLSGNTIYF
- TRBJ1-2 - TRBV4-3 TGCGCCAGCAGCCAAGAGGGCAGGGTAGGATACTATGGCTACACCTTC CASSQEGRVGYYGYTF
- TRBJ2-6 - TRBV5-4 TGTGCCAGCAGCCGTACGGGGGCTGGGGCCAACGTCCTGACTTTC CASSRTGAGANVLTF
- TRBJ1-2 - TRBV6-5 TGTGCCAGCAGTGTTCCGGGAGCTAACTATGGCTACACCTTC CASSVPGANYGYTF
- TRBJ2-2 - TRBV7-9 TGTGCCAGCAGCTTAGGGGCAAACACCGGGGAGCTGTTTTTT CASSLGANTGELFF
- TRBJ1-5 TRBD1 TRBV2 TGTGCCAGCAGCCTGACAGGGGTCCCTCAGCCCCAGCATTTT CASSLTGVPQPQHF
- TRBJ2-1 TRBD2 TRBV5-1 TGCGCCAGCAGCAGGACCGGGACTAGCGGAAACAATGAGCAGTTCTTC CASSRTGTSGNNEQFF
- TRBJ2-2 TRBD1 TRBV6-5 TGTGCCAGCATGCGACAGGGGAGCACCGGGGAGCTGTTTTTT CASMRQGSTGELFF
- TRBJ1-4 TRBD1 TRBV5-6 TGTGCCAGCAGCTTGTTTGCGACAGGGGGTGAAAAACTGTTTTTT CASSLFATGGEKLFF
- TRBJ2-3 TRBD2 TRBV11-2 TGTGCCAGCAGCTCTAGCGGGGTTGGGGATACGCAGTATTTT CASSSSGVGDTQYF
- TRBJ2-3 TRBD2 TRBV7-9 TGTGCCAGCAGCTCACTAGCGGGGGGGCCAGATACGCAGTATTTT CASSSLAGGPDTQYF
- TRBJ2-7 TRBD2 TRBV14 TGTGCCAGCAGCCAACCGGCCGTACTAGCGGGGGAGCAGTACTTC CASSQPAVLAGEQYF
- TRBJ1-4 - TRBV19 TGTGCCAGTAGTCCCTGGCGGCCTGCAACTAATGAAAAACTGTTTTTT CASSPWRPATNEKLFF
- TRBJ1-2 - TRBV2 TGTGCCAGCAGTGGGGTTAGGGGCTTAGCCTATGGCTACACCTTC CASSGVRGLAYGYTF
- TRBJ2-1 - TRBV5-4 TGTGCCAGCAGCTTAGGGGTGAGGTCTTACAATGAGCAGTTCTTC CASSLGVRSYNEQFF
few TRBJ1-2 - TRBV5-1 TGCGCCAGCAGCCGGATCGAGCCACGGGAGGTTGGCTACACCTTC CASSRIEPREVGYTF
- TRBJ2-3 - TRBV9 TGTGCCAGCGGCCTAAGGAGGACAGATACGCAGTATTTT CASGLRRTDTQYF
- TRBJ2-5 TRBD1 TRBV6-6 TGTGCCGGCAGTTACACCAGGGGGGAGACCCAGTACTTC CAGSYTRGETQYF
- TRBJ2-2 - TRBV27 TGTGCCAGTACGAACGAGGGGGTGGGTTCCGGGGAGCTGTTTTTT CASTNEGVGSGELFF
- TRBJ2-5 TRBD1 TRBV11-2 TGTGCCAGCAGCCCGACCCGGGACAGGGGGCGCGAGACCCAGTACTTC CASSPTRDRGRETQYF
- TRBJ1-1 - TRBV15 TGTGCCACCAGCAGAACAAGGGGGGGGACTGAAGCTTTCTTT CATSRTRGGTEAFF
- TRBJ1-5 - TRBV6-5 TGTGCCAGCAGTGCCACAGGGATAGATCAGCCCCAGCATTTT CASSATGIDQPQHF
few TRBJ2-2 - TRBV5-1 TGCGCCAGCAGCATCGCCGGGGAGCTGTTTTTT CASSIAGELFF
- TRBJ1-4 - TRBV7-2 TGTGCCAGCAGCTTCAGGGGAGCGGGGAATGAAAAACTGTTTTTT CASSFRGAGNEKLFF
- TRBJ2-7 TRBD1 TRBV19 TGTGCCAGTAGTCCAGGGACAGGGGGCCCGGAGCAGTACTTC CASSPGTGGPEQYF
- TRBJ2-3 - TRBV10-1 TGCGCCAGCAGTGAGTCGGCGATAGCTTCAGATACGCAGTATTTT CASSESAIASDTQYF
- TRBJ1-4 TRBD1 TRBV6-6 TGTGCCAGCAGTAGGACAGGGGGAAGAGGTGAAAAACTGTTTTTT CASSRTGGRGEKLFF
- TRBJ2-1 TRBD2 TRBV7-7 TGTGCTAGCAGCTTAGCGGGGGGGTGGAATGAGCAGTTCTTC CASSLAGGWNEQFF
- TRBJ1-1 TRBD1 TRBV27 TGTGCCAGCAGTGCCCCCGACAGGGGCGCGGCAAAAGCTTTCTTT CASSAPDRGAAKAFF
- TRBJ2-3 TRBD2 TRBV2 TGTGCCGGCAGTGATAGGACTAGCAGAATGGATACGCAGTATTTT CAGSDRTSRMDTQYF
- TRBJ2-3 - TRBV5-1 TGCGCCAGCAGCCTGTCTTTTCCAGACACAGATACGCAGTATTTT CASSLSFPDTDTQYF
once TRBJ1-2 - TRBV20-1 TGCAGTGCATCCCCAGGGGACACCTTC CSASPGDTF
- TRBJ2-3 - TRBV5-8 TGTGCCAGCAGCTTGGCTGGGGGCAGAGCTAGCACAGATACGCAGTATTTT CASSLAGGRASTDTQYF
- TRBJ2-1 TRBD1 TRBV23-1 TGCGCCAGCAGTCAACTTATGACAGGGATTCGGGGTGAGCAGTTCTTC CASSQLMTGIRGEQFF
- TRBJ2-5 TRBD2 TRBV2 TGTGCCAGCTTGGGGGAGAGTAGCGGGGGGCTCGGGACCCAGTACTTC CASLGESSGGLGTQYF
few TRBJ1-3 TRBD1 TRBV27 TGTGCCAGCAGGGGGACAGGGAGTGGAAACACCATATATTTT CASRGTGSGNTIYF
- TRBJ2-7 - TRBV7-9 TGTGCCAGCAGCTTAGGGACACACCGCTCCTACGAGCAGTACTTC CASSLGTHRSYEQYF
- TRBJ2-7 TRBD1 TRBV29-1 TGCAGCGTTGAAGAAGGCAGGGGGTCCTACGAGCAGTACTTC CSVEEGRGSYEQYF
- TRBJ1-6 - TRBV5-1 TGCGCCAGCAGCTTGGCCCCACAGGGAAGCTCCTATAATTCACCCCTCCACTTT CASSLAPQGSSYNSPLHF
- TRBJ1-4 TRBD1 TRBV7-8 TGTGCCAGCAGCCCAGGGACAGGGAATGAAAAACTGTTTTTT CASSPGTGNEKLFF
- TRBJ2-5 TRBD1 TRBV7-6 TGTGCCAGCAGGGACCAGGGGGCAGAGACCCAGTACTTC CASRDQGAETQYF
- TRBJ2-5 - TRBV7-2 TGTGCCAGCAGCTTAGTCGCTAACCAAGAGACCCAGTACTTC CASSLVANQETQYF